These T cell receptor beta chains were read from a single sample in a study of CD8 T cells in ankylosing spondylitis. TCRdb reprocessed the 5' RACE reads via MiXCR and lists one record per CDR3 protein. Here the sample spans around 150,000 distinct CDR3 sequences, 30% to 40% being singletons. Sequencing was carried out using synovial fluid, either unsorted or a sorted T cell fraction (not recorded which). The receptors derive from a male donor with ankylosing spondylitis. CDR3s include the opening cysteine and the closing phenylalanine or tryptophan. The order of the fields is J gene, D gene, V gene, clone size, CDR3 DNA, CDR3 protein. The D gene is left open where the match is weak. Rows give clone size only sometimes, using once, few, many, or a class for an expanded clone.

J gene: TRBJ2-5; D gene: TRBD2; V gene: TRBV9; clone size: many; CDR3 DNA: TGTGCCAGCAGCGTAGGTGCGGGAGAGGAGACCCAGTACTTC; CDR3 protein: CASSVGAGEETQYF
J gene: TRBJ1-1; D gene: .; V gene: TRBV24-1; clone size: many; CDR3 DNA: TGTGCCACCAGATCAGACCGGGGTTCCGATGAAGCTTTCTTT; CDR3 protein: CATRSDRGSDEAFF
J gene: TRBJ2-3; D gene: TRBD2; V gene: TRBV5-1; clone size: .; CDR3 DNA: TGCGCCAGCAGCTTGGCCGGGACTAGCGGGAGCATCGGCACAGATACGCAGTATTTT; CDR3 protein: CASSLAGTSGSIGTDTQYF
J gene: TRBJ1-5; D gene: .; V gene: TRBV19; clone size: .; CDR3 DNA: TGTGCCAGTAGTCCCTCACAGGGATCGAGCAATCAGCCCCAGCATTTT; CDR3 protein: CASSPSQGSSNQPQHF
J gene: TRBJ1-6; D gene: .; V gene: TRBV7-9; clone size: few; CDR3 DNA: TGTGCCAGCAGCACGCACAGACAAGCGAATTCACCCCTCCACTTT; CDR3 protein: CASSTHRQANSPLHF
J gene: TRBJ2-3; D gene: TRBD1; V gene: TRBV4-2; clone size: few; CDR3 DNA: TGTGCCAGCAGCCAGGAGGGGACAGGGCGAGCGGATACGCAGTATTTT; CDR3 protein: CASSQEGTGRADTQYF
J gene: TRBJ1-1; D gene: .; V gene: TRBV20-1; clone size: few; CDR3 DNA: TGCAGTGCTAAAGAGTGGACTGAAGCTTTCTTT; CDR3 protein: CSAKEWTEAFF
J gene: TRBJ2-1; D gene: .; V gene: TRBV7-2; clone size: .; CDR3 DNA: TGTGCCAGCAGTCCCATAATGGACCTCTACAATGAGCAGTTCTTC; CDR3 protein: CASSPIMDLYNEQFF
J gene: TRBJ1-4; D gene: .; V gene: TRBV15; clone size: .; CDR3 DNA: TGTGCCACCAGCGGAACGACGGGGGGAACTAATGAAAAACTGTTTTTT; CDR3 protein: CATSGTTGGTNEKLFF
J gene: TRBJ1-5; D gene: .; V gene: TRBV27; clone size: few; CDR3 DNA: TGTGCCAGCAGTTCAGAGACGGCTAATCAGCCCCAGCATTTT; CDR3 protein: CASSSETANQPQHF
J gene: TRBJ2-7; D gene: .; V gene: TRBV11-2; clone size: many; CDR3 DNA: TGTGCCAGCAGCGGCGTGGGACGGGTTTACGAGCAGTACTTC; CDR3 protein: CASSGVGRVYEQYF
J gene: TRBJ2-7; D gene: TRBD1; V gene: TRBV7-9; clone size: .; CDR3 DNA: TGTGCCAGCAGCAACCGACAGGGGGTCGAGCAGTACTTC; CDR3 protein: CASSNRQGVEQYF
J gene: TRBJ2-7; D gene: .; V gene: TRBV7-8; clone size: .; CDR3 DNA: TGTGCCAGCAGCCCAATGGGTCTTTACGAGCAGTACTTC; CDR3 protein: CASSPMGLYEQYF
J gene: TRBJ2-7; D gene: TRBD1; V gene: TRBV12-3/TRBV12-4; clone size: .; CDR3 DNA: TGTGCCAGCAGTTACGCCGAGACAGGGGACGAGCAGTACTTC; CDR3 protein: CASSYAETGDEQYF
J gene: TRBJ1-1; D gene: .; V gene: TRBV20-1; clone size: few; CDR3 DNA: TGCAGTGCTAGGGTCCGGGAGGGAGGAAACACTGAAGCTTTCTTT; CDR3 protein: CSARVREGGNTEAFF
J gene: TRBJ2-5; D gene: TRBD1; V gene: TRBV5-1; clone size: .; CDR3 DNA: TGCGCCAGCAGAAAAGGGACAGGGGGAGAGACCCAGTACTTC; CDR3 protein: CASRKGTGGETQYF
J gene: TRBJ2-1; D gene: TRBD2; V gene: TRBV15; clone size: few; CDR3 DNA: TGTGCCACCAGCAGAGATAGACTAGCGAGCAACAATGAGCAGTTCTTC; CDR3 protein: CATSRDRLASNNEQFF
J gene: TRBJ2-5; D gene: TRBD1; V gene: TRBV11-2; clone size: few; CDR3 DNA: TGTGCCAGCAGCAAAGGGACAGCTGTTTCGCAAGAGACCCAGTACTTC; CDR3 protein: CASSKGTAVSQETQYF
J gene: TRBJ1-5; D gene: .; V gene: TRBV7-2; clone size: .; CDR3 DNA: TGTGCCAGCAGCCCCCGCGGGTCGAACAATCAGCCCCAGCATTTT; CDR3 protein: CASSPRGSNNQPQHF